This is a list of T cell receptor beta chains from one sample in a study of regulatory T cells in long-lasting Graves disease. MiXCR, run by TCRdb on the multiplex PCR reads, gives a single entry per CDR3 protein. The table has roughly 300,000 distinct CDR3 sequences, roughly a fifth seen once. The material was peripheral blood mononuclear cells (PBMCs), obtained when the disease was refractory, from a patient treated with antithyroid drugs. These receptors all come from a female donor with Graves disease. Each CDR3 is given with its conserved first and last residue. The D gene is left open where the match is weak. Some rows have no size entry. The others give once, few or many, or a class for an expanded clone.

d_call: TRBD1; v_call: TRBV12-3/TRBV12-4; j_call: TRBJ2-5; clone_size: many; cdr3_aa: CASSPRGTGQETQYF; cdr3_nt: TGTGCCAGCAGCCCCCGGGGGACAGGGCAAGAGACCCAGTACTTC
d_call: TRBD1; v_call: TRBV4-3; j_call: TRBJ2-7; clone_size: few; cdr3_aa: CASSQDREYEQYF; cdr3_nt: TGCGCCAGCAGCCAGGACAGGGAATACGAGCAGTACTTC
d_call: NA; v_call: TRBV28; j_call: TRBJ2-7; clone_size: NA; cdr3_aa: CASSLQGITYEQYF; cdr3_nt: TGTGCCAGCAGTTTACAGGGAATCACCTACGAGCAGTACTTC
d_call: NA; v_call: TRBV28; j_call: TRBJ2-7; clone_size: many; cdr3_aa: CASTEGSSTYEQYF; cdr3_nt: TGTGCCAGCACCGAAGGGAGCTCCACCTACGAGCAGTACTTC
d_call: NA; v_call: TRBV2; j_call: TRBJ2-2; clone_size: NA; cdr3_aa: CASRKGDTGELFF; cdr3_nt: TGTGCCAGCAGGAAAGGGGACACCGGGGAGCTGTTTTTT
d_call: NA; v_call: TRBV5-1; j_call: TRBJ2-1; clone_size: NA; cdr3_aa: CASSDPNNEQFF; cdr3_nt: TGCGCCAGCAGTGACCCAAACAATGAGCAGTTCTTC
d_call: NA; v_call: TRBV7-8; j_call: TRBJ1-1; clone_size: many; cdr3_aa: CASSLWGELNTEAFF; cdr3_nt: TGTGCCAGCAGCTTATGGGGGGAGTTGAACACTGAAGCTTTCTTT
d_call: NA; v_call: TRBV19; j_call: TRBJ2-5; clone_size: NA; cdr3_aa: CASNGDNQETQYF; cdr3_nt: TGTGCCAGTAATGGTGACAACCAAGAGACCCAGTACTTC
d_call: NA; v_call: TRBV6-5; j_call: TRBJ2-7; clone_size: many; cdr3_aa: CASSYGLLYEQYF; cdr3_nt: TGTGCCAGCAGTTACGGGCTACTTTACGAGCAGTACTTC
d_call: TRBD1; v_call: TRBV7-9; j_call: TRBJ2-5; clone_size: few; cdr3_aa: CASSQLDRGYQETQYF; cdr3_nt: TGTGCCAGCAGCCAGCTGGACAGGGGGTACCAAGAGACCCAGTACTTC
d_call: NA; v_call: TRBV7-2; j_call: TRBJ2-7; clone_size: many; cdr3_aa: CASSLGLHGGEQYF; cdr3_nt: TGTGCCAGCAGCTTGGGACTTCATGGGGGCGAGCAGTACTTC
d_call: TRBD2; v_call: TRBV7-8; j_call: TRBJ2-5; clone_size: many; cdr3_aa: CASSLARASGQETQYF; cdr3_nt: TGTGCCAGCAGCTTAGCGAGGGCTAGCGGACAAGAGACCCAGTACTTC
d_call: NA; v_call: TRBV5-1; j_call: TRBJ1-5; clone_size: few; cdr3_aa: CASSEADSRGGPQHF; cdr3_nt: TGCGCCAGCAGTGAGGCGGACAGCCGAGGAGGGCCCCAGCATTTT
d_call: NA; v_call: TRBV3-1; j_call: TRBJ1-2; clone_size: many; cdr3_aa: CASSRLDLYGYTF; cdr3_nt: TGTGCCAGCAGCCGCCTCGACCTCTATGGCTACACCTTC
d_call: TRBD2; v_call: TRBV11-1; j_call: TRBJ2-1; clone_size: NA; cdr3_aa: CASSWTSGTYNEQFF; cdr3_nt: TGTGCCAGCAGCTGGACTAGCGGGACCTACAATGAGCAGTTCTTC
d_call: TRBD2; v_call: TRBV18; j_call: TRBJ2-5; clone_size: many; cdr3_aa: CASSSYGTTQETQYF; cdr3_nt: TGTGCCAGCTCATCATATGGGACTACACAAGAGACCCAGTACTTC
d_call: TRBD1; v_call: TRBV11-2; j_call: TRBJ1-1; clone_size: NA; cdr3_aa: CASSLGTGVHGVNTEAFF; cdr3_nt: TGTGCCAGCAGCTTAGGGACAGGGGTCCATGGGGTGAACACTGAAGCTTTCTTT
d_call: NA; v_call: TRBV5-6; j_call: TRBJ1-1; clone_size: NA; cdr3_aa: CASSSRENTEAFF; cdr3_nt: TGTGCCAGCAGCTCGAGGGAGAACACTGAAGCTTTCTTT
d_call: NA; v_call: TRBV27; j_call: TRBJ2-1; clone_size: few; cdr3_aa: CASKMGWEQFF; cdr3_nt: TGTGCCAGCAAAATGGGATGGGAGCAGTTCTTC
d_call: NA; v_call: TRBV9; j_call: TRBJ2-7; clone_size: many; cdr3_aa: CASSVGGGTYEQYF; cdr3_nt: TGTGCCAGCAGCGTAGGAGGGGGAACCTACGAGCAGTACTTC
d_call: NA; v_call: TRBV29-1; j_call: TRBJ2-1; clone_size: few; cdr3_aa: CSVQTGDYNEQFF; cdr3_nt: TGCAGCGTACAGACAGGTGACTACAATGAGCAGTTCTTC
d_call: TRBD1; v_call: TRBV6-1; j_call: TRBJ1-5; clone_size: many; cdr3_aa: CASSGPGTGNNQPQHF; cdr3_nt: TGTGCCAGCAGTGGACCCGGGACAGGGAACAATCAGCCCCAGCATTTT
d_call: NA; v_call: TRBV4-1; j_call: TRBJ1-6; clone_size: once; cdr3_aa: CASSLREGNSPLHF; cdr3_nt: TGCGCCAGCAGCCTTCGGGAGGGGAATTCACCCCTCCACTTT
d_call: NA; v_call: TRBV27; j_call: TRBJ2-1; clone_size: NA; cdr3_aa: CASSITSRDRPVTSYNEQFF; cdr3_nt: TGTGCCAGCAGTATCACTTCCCGGGACCGCCCGGTGACCTCCTACAATGAGCAGTTCTTC
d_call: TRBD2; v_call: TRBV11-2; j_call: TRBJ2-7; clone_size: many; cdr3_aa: CASSRSGGYEQYF; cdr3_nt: TGTGCCAGCAGCAGAAGCGGGGGTTACGAGCAGTACTTC
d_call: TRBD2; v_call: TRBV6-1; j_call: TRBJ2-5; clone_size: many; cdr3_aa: CASSHGAGVRETQYF; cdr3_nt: TGTGCCAGCAGTCACGGAGCGGGAGTGAGAGAGACCCAGTACTTC
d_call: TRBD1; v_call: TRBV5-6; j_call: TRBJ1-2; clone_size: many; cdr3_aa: CASSPGGQTNYGYTF; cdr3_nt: TGTGCCAGCAGCCCAGGGGGACAGACTAACTATGGCTACACCTTC
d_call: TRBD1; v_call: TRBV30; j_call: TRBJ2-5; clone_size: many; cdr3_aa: CAWSGTGQETQYF; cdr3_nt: TGTGCCTGGAGTGGGACAGGACAAGAGACCCAGTACTTC
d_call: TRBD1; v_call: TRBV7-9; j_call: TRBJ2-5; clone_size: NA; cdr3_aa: CASSLTILGNRGAETQYF; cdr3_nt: TGTGCCAGCAGCTTAACTATATTGGGAAACAGGGGCGCAGAGACCCAGTACTTC
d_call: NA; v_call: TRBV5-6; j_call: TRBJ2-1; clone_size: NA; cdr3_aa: CASSPPPRYNEQFF; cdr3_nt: TGTGCCAGCAGCCCCCCCCCCCGGTACAATGAGCAGTTCTTC
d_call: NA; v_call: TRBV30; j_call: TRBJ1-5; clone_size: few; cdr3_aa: CAWSVQQGGNQPQHF; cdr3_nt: TGTGCCTGGAGTGTTCAGCAGGGCGGCAATCAGCCCCAGCATTTT
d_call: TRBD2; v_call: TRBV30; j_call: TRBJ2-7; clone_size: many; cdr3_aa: CAWNPSGIYEQYF; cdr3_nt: TGTGCCTGGAACCCTAGCGGGATTTACGAGCAGTACTTC
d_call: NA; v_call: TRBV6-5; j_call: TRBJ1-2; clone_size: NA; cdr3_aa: CASSYTRNYGYTF; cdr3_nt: TGTGCCAGCAGTTACACGCGGAACTATGGCTACACCTTC
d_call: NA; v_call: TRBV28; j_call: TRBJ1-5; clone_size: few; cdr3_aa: CASSQDRLDQPQHF; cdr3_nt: TGTGCCAGCAGCCAGGACAGACTTGATCAGCCCCAGCATTTT
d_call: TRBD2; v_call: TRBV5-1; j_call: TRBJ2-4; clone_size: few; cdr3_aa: CASSPAGVAKNIQYF; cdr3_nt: TGCGCCAGCAGCCCGGCGGGAGTAGCCAAAAACATTCAGTACTTC
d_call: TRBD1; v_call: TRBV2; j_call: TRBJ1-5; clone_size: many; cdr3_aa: CASSPDRGPPVDSNQPQHF; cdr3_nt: TGTGCCAGCAGCCCGGACAGGGGGCCGCCAGTTGATAGCAATCAGCCCCAGCATTTT
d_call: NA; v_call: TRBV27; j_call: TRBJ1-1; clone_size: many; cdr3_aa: CASSLEGRVNTEAFF; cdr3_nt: TGTGCCAGCAGTTTGGAGGGACGGGTAAACACTGAAGCTTTCTTT
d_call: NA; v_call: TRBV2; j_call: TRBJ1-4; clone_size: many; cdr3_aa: CASHPSSGTIDEKLFF; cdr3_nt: TGTGCCAGCCACCCGTCCTCCGGGACAATCGATGAAAAACTGTTTTTT
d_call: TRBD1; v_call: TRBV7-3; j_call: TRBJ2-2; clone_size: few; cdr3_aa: CASSLNARGHGELFF; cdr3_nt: TGTGCCAGCAGCTTAAACGCCAGGGGGCACGGGGAGCTGTTTTTT
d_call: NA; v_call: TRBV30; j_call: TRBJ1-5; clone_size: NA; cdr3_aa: CARRMRCWEDQPQHF; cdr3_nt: TGTGCCCGCAGAATGAGATGCTGGGAGGATCAGCCCCAGCATTTT
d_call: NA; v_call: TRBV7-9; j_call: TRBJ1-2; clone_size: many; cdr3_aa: CASSLAAGNYGYTF; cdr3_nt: TGTGCCAGCAGCTTAGCGGCGGGCAACTATGGCTACACCTTC
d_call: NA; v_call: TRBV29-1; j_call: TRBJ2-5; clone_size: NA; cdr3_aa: CSVTKASQETQYF; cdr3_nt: TGCAGCGTTACAAAAGCGTCCCAAGAGACCCAGTACTTC
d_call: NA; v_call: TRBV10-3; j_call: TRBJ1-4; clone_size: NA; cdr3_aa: CAISGTANEKLFF; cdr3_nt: TGTGCCATCAGTGGGACGGCTAATGAAAAACTGTTTTTT